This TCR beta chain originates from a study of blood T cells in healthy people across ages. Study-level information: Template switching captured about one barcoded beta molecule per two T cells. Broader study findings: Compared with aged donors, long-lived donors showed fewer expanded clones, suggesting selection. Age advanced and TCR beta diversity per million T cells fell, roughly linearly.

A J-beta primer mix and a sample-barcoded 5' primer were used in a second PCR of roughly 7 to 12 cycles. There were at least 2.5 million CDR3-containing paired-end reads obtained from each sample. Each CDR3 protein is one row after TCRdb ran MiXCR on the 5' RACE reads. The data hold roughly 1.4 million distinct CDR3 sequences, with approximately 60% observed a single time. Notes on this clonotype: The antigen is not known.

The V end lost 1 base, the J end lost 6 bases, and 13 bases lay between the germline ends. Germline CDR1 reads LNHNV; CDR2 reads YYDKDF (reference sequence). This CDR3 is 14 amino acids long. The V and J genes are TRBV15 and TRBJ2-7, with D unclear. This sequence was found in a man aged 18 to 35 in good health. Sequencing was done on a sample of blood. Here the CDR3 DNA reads TGTGCCACCAGCAGAGTCACGAGCGCATCCGAGCAGTACTTC. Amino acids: CATSRVTSASEQYF.